The rows below give T cell receptor beta chains drawn from one sample of a study of blood T cell repertoires in COVID-19. Clones were read by immunoSEQ multiplex PCR, and TCRdb kept only the in-frame ones, dropping some. Counted here are 50,000 to 65,000 clones, approximately 88% occurring once; the ten biggest clones make up 3.5%. Sequenced sample: peripheral blood. All receptors come from a man aged 50-59 years with active COVID-19. Both conserved end residues are part of each CDR3. The order of the fields is J gene, V gene, clone size, D gene, CDR3 protein, CDR3 DNA. The D gene is left open where the match is weak. Clone size is given for some rows only: seen once, a few or many times, or a class if the clone is expanded.

j_gene: TRBJ2-7; v_gene: TRBV3-1/TRBV3-2; abundance: -; d_gene: TRBD2; CDR3aa: CASSSTSGGYEQYF; CDR3nt: TGTGCCAGCAGCTCAACTAGCGGGGGCTACGAGCAGTACTTC
j_gene: TRBJ2-7; v_gene: TRBV20-1; abundance: -; d_gene: -; CDR3aa: CSASYPSTGEQYF; CDR3nt: TGCAGTGCTAGTTACCCGAGTACCGGCGAGCAGTACTTC
j_gene: TRBJ2-3; v_gene: TRBV14; abundance: -; d_gene: TRBD1; CDR3aa: CASSPIQTGTDTQYF; CDR3nt: TGTGCCAGCAGCCCTATCCAGACAGGGACAGATACGCAGTATTTT
j_gene: TRBJ1-6; v_gene: TRBV5-1; abundance: -; d_gene: -; CDR3aa: CASSLTGYNSPLHF; CDR3nt: TGCGCCAGCAGCTTAACGGGGTATAATTCACCCCTCCACTTT
j_gene: TRBJ2-1; v_gene: TRBV7-2; abundance: -; d_gene: -; CDR3aa: CASSLRQLRGEQFF; CDR3nt: TGTGCCAGCAGCTTAAGACAGCTGAGAGGTGAGCAGTTCTTC
j_gene: TRBJ1-2; v_gene: TRBV5-6; abundance: -; d_gene: -; CDR3aa: CASSLGQPIYGYTF; CDR3nt: TGTGCCAGCAGCTTGGGACAGCCGATCTATGGCTACACCTTC
j_gene: TRBJ2-7; v_gene: TRBV7-9; abundance: few; d_gene: TRBD1; CDR3aa: CASSLGQYEQYF; CDR3nt: TGTGCCAGCAGCTTGGGACAGTACGAGCAGTACTTC
j_gene: TRBJ2-5; v_gene: TRBV18; abundance: -; d_gene: -; CDR3aa: CASSPYSGQETQYF; CDR3nt: TGTGCCAGCTCACCGTACAGTGGGCAAGAGACCCAGTACTTC
j_gene: TRBJ1-1; v_gene: TRBV7-2; abundance: -; d_gene: TRBD1; CDR3aa: CASSRTGGLTEAFF; CDR3nt: TGTGCCAGCAGCCGGACAGGGGGCCTCACTGAAGCTTTCTTT
j_gene: TRBJ2-3; v_gene: TRBV19; abundance: once; d_gene: TRBD2; CDR3aa: CASSIGSGGGTDTQYF; CDR3nt: TGTGCCAGTAGTATAGGGAGCGGGGGTGGCACAGATACGCAGTATTTT
j_gene: TRBJ2-7; v_gene: TRBV30; abundance: few; d_gene: -; CDR3aa: CAWSGPMFEQYF; CDR3nt: TGTGCCTGGAGTGGGCCCATGTTCGAGCAGTACTTC
j_gene: TRBJ1-2; v_gene: TRBV6-5; abundance: -; d_gene: TRBD1; CDR3aa: CASSFQGASRGYTF; CDR3nt: TGTGCCAGCAGTTTTCAGGGGGCTAGTAGAGGCTACACCTTC
j_gene: TRBJ2-7; v_gene: TRBV11-2; abundance: -; d_gene: -; CDR3aa: CASSSPGGPLRSSYEQYF; CDR3nt: TGTGCCAGCAGCTCCCCCGGGGGACCCCTTAGGAGCTCCTACGAGCAGTACTTC
j_gene: TRBJ2-5; v_gene: TRBV5-4; abundance: -; d_gene: TRBD2; CDR3aa: CASSELAGGPQETQYF; CDR3nt: TGTGCCAGCAGCGAACTAGCGGGGGGGCCCCAAGAGACCCAGTACTTC
j_gene: TRBJ2-7; v_gene: TRBV9; abundance: -; d_gene: -; CDR3aa: CASSVTGNSGYEQYF; CDR3nt: TGTGCCAGCAGCGTCACAGGAAATAGCGGCTACGAGCAGTACTTC
j_gene: TRBJ2-7; v_gene: TRBV28; abundance: -; d_gene: TRBD1; CDR3aa: CGDRDPYEQYF; CDR3nt: TGTGGGGACAGGGACCCCTACGAGCAGTACTTC
j_gene: TRBJ1-1; v_gene: TRBV5-4; abundance: -; d_gene: TRBD1; CDR3aa: CASSLTGGTEAFF; CDR3nt: TGTGCCAGCAGCTTAACAGGGGGTACTGAAGCTTTCTTT
j_gene: TRBJ1-4; v_gene: TRBV10-2; abundance: -; d_gene: -; CDR3aa: CASSAGPEGEKLFF; CDR3nt: TGCGCCAGCAGTGCCGGGCCAGAGGGTGAAAAACTGTTTTTT
j_gene: TRBJ1-3; v_gene: TRBV9; abundance: few; d_gene: -; CDR3aa: CASSVGAFGNTIYF; CDR3nt: TGTGCCAGCAGCGTAGGGGCTTTTGGAAACACCATATATTTT
j_gene: TRBJ2-3; v_gene: TRBV18; abundance: -; d_gene: TRBD2; CDR3aa: CASSPLAGLSTDTQYF; CDR3nt: TGTGCCAGCTCACCATTGGCGGGACTAAGCACAGATACGCAGTATTTT
j_gene: TRBJ2-7; v_gene: TRBV7-2; abundance: once; d_gene: TRBD2; CDR3aa: CASSLGLAVTNYEQYF; CDR3nt: TGTGCCAGCAGCTTAGGGCTAGCGGTGACTAACTACGAGCAGTACTTC
j_gene: TRBJ2-3; v_gene: TRBV7-2; abundance: -; d_gene: -; CDR3aa: CASSLQGGGTDTQYF; CDR3nt: TGTGCCAGCAGCTTGCAGGGTGGGGGCACAGATACGCAGTATTTT
j_gene: TRBJ2-2; v_gene: TRBV11-2; abundance: -; d_gene: TRBD2; CDR3aa: CASSFRTSAANTGELFF; CDR3nt: TGTGCCAGCAGCTTCCGGACTAGCGCAGCGAACACCGGGGAGCTGTTTTTT
j_gene: TRBJ1-2; v_gene: TRBV4-3; abundance: -; d_gene: -; CDR3aa: CASSYESGNNYGYTF; CDR3nt: TGCGCCAGCAGCTATGAATCGGGAAATAACTATGGCTACACCTTC
j_gene: TRBJ2-5; v_gene: TRBV4-3; abundance: -; d_gene: -; CDR3aa: CASSQVKWTEYEETQYF; CDR3nt: TGCGCCAGCAGCCAAGTCAAGTGGACAGAGTATGAAGAGACCCAGTACTTC
j_gene: TRBJ1-4; v_gene: TRBV5-1; abundance: -; d_gene: -; CDR3aa: CASSLDSATNEKLFF; CDR3nt: TGCGCCAGCAGCTTGGACAGTGCAACTAATGAAAAACTGTTTTTT
j_gene: TRBJ2-1; v_gene: TRBV9; abundance: -; d_gene: -; CDR3aa: CASSVRGPSALDEQFF; CDR3nt: TGTGCCAGCAGCGTAAGAGGGCCCAGCGCGTTAGATGAGCAGTTCTTC
j_gene: TRBJ2-7; v_gene: TRBV7-2; abundance: -; d_gene: -; CDR3aa: CASSPRGHSYEQYF; CDR3nt: TGTGCCAGCAGCCCGCGGGGCCACTCCTACGAGCAGTACTTC
j_gene: TRBJ2-7; v_gene: TRBV6-5; abundance: few; d_gene: TRBD1; CDR3aa: CASSPGTGYEQYF; CDR3nt: TGTGCCAGCAGTCCCGGGACAGGGTACGAGCAGTACTTC
j_gene: TRBJ1-1; v_gene: TRBV29-1; abundance: -; d_gene: -; CDR3aa: CSVSRGNTEAFF; CDR3nt: TGCAGCGTCTCCAGGGGGAACACTGAAGCTTTCTTT
j_gene: TRBJ1-5; v_gene: TRBV6-5; abundance: -; d_gene: TRBD1; CDR3aa: CASMTGAGRNQPQHF; CDR3nt: TGTGCCAGCATGACAGGGGCAGGGCGCAATCAGCCCCAGCATTTT
j_gene: TRBJ1-4; v_gene: TRBV29-1; abundance: -; d_gene: -; CDR3aa: CSVSFLDSLTNEKLFF; CDR3nt: TGCAGCGTTTCTTTTCTCGACTCTCTAACTAATGAAAAACTGTTTTTT
j_gene: TRBJ2-3; v_gene: TRBV19; abundance: -; d_gene: -; CDR3aa: CASSIAGTDTQYF; CDR3nt: TGTGCCAGTAGTATCGCAGGGACAGATACGCAGTATTTT
j_gene: TRBJ1-1; v_gene: TRBV7-9; abundance: -; d_gene: TRBD1; CDR3aa: CASSLGDRVGTEAFF; CDR3nt: TGTGCCAGCAGCTTAGGGGACAGGGTGGGCACTGAAGCTTTCTTT
j_gene: TRBJ2-7; v_gene: TRBV7-2; abundance: -; d_gene: -; CDR3aa: CASSLAAGQYEQYF; CDR3nt: TGTGCCAGCAGCTTAGCGGCAGGGCAGTACGAGCAGTACTTC
j_gene: TRBJ2-5; v_gene: TRBV15; abundance: -; d_gene: -; CDR3aa: CATSRSTQGETQYF; CDR3nt: TGTGCCACCAGCAGATCCACTCAGGGGGAGACCCAGTACTTC
j_gene: TRBJ1-1; v_gene: TRBV6-6; abundance: -; d_gene: TRBD1; CDR3aa: CASTTTGGTEAFF; CDR3nt: TGTGCCAGCACGACGACAGGGGGAACTGAAGCTTTCTTT
j_gene: TRBJ2-6; v_gene: TRBV5-1; abundance: -; d_gene: -; CDR3aa: CASSLEARITGANVLTF; CDR3nt: TGCGCCAGCAGCTTGGAGGCCAGGATCACTGGGGCCAACGTCCTGACTTTC
j_gene: TRBJ2-3; v_gene: TRBV19; abundance: -; d_gene: -; CDR3aa: CASTSGLAGGTDTQYF; CDR3nt: -
j_gene: TRBJ2-4; v_gene: TRBV4-1; abundance: -; d_gene: TRBD2; CDR3aa: CASSQGLAGGAPKNIQYF; CDR3nt: TGCGCCAGCAGCCAGGGACTAGCGGGGGGAGCTCCCAAAAACATTCAGTACTTC
j_gene: TRBJ2-5; v_gene: TRBV6-5; abundance: -; d_gene: -; CDR3aa: CASSSVVGHQETQYF; CDR3nt: TGTGCCAGCAGTTCGGTAGTGGGCCACCAAGAGACCCAGTACTTC
j_gene: TRBJ1-5; v_gene: TRBV18; abundance: -; d_gene: TRBD1; CDR3aa: CASSHLRGHDQPQHF; CDR3nt: TGTGCCAGCTCACACCTCAGGGGGCACGATCAGCCCCAGCATTTT
j_gene: TRBJ2-7; v_gene: TRBV30; abundance: -; d_gene: -; CDR3aa: CAYRQHYEQYF; CDR3nt: TGTGCCTATCGACAGCACTACGAGCAGTACTTC
j_gene: TRBJ2-1; v_gene: TRBV24-1; abundance: -; d_gene: TRBD2; CDR3aa: CATSESRRRTSGVYNEQFF; CDR3nt: TGTGCCACCAGTGAATCTCGGAGAAGGACTAGCGGGGTCTACAATGAGCAGTTCTTC
j_gene: TRBJ2-7; v_gene: TRBV28; abundance: -; d_gene: -; CDR3aa: CASRDDYTYEQYF; CDR3nt: TGTGCTAGCCGCGATGACTATACCTACGAGCAGTACTTC
j_gene: TRBJ1-5; v_gene: TRBV7-8; abundance: few; d_gene: TRBD1; CDR3aa: CASSKTGLGQPQHF; CDR3nt: TGTGCCAGCAGCAAGACAGGGCTAGGTCAGCCCCAGCATTTT
j_gene: TRBJ1-1; v_gene: TRBV3-1/TRBV3-2; abundance: -; d_gene: -; CDR3aa: CASSQRGARGAFF; CDR3nt: TGTGCCAGCAGCCAACGGGGGGCGAGAGGAGCTTTCTTT
j_gene: TRBJ2-7; v_gene: TRBV30; abundance: -; d_gene: -; CDR3aa: CALTGGAYEQYF; CDR3nt: TGTGCCTTAACAGGGGGGGCCTACGAGCAGTACTTC
j_gene: TRBJ2-3; v_gene: TRBV9; abundance: -; d_gene: TRBD2; CDR3aa: CASSVLRGGSTDTQYF; CDR3nt: TGTGCCAGCAGCGTTTTGCGGGGGGGAAGCACAGATACGCAGTATTTT
j_gene: TRBJ2-7; v_gene: TRBV11-2; abundance: -; d_gene: TRBD2; CDR3aa: CASSLSARGGYEQYF; CDR3nt: TGTGCCAGCAGCTTATCAGCGCGGGGGGGCTACGAGCAGTACTTC
j_gene: TRBJ1-2; v_gene: TRBV29-1; abundance: few; d_gene: -; CDR3aa: CSAAGDGYTF; CDR3nt: TGCAGCGCAGCAGGGGATGGCTACACCTTC